What follows is one T cell receptor (beta chain) and its context. As yet, its antigen is unknown. V lost 5 bases and J lost 3; bases outside the gene matches: 8. Germline CDR1 reads MDHEN; CDR2 reads SYDVKM. This CDR3 has 15 amino acids. TCRdb keeps only in-frame clones here, not all; method: immunoSEQ multiplex PCR. The sample includes roughly 1,600 clones, around 35% of them seen just once. These data originate in a study of T cells in localized non-small cell lung cancer. Study findings and constraints: Overall survival was longer when the density of T cells in the blood was higher.

The sequencing used lung tumor tissue, collected before any cancer treatment. The chain uses TRBV28 and TRBJ2-3, with TRBD1 matching over 7 bases. The sequence was collected from a male donor aged 60 or over with stage III squamous cell lung carcinoma. CDR3 nucleotide sequence: TGTGCCAGCAGTAGCCCGGGACAGCCTACAGATACGCAGTATTTT. Its protein product is CASSSPGQPTDTQYF.